The 10 T cell receptor beta chains presented below share a single source sample, sequenced in a study of identical twins. TCRdb independently ran MiXCR on the 5' RACE reads; one entry per CDR3 protein. The sample carries hundreds of thousands of distinct CDR3 sequences, 9% to 15% recorded once. These sequences were also reported in another study, on yellow fever vaccine responses in identical twins.

Sequencing input: CD8+ T cells sorted from blood. The receptors stem from a woman under 30 in good health.

The chain employs TRBV2 and TRBJ2-3; 7 bases match TRBD1. The CDR3 contains 15 residues. Unmatched junction bases numbered 3, after V lost 1 base and J lost 2 bases. Germline assignment: CDR1 SNHLY and CDR2 FYNNEI. The CDR3, as DNA: TGTGCCAGCAGTGAAGTCGGACAGGCCACAGATACGCAGTATTTT. Residues: CASSEVGQATDTQYF.

The rearrangement joins TRBV7-6 to TRBJ2-3; 11 nucleotides agree with TRBD2. J gave up 6 bases and V 4 bases, and 6 bases lay outside the gene matches. CDR3 size: 15 residues. The germline V gene has CDR1 SGHVS and CDR2 FNYEAQ. CDR3 sequence reads: CASSSRSGGGDTQYF. The DNA for the CDR3 is TGTGCCAGCAGCTCACGTAGCGGGGGGGGGGATACGCAGTATTTT.

This clonotype showed up many times. V is TRBV6-5 and J is TRBJ1-1; a weak D match, TRBD1 (6 bases). From germline, CDR1 is MNHEY and CDR2 SVGAGI. CDR3 size: 11 residues. V gave up 5 bases and J gave up 7 bases, with 8 bases separating them. The CDR3 loop reads CASSQGHEAFF. The DNA for the CDR3 is TGTGCCAGCAGTCAGGGACATGAAGCTTTCTTT.

This clonotype was seen a few times. The V gene is TRBV4-2, the J gene TRBJ2-3, with 14 bases aligning to TRBD2. This CDR3 comprises 18 residues. Germline V gene data show CDR1 as LGHNA and CDR2 as YNFKEQ. Trimming cost V 0 bases and J 5 bases; bases outside gene matches: 7. In nucleotides, the CDR3 is TGTGCCAGCAGCCAAGATTCGAGACTAGCGGGAGGGATAGATACGCAGTATTTT. Its protein is CASSQDSRLAGGIDTQYF.

This chain joins TRBV10-1 and TRBJ2-3; D not certain. Trimming pared 2 bases from V and 3 bases from J, leaving 9 bases between. The CDR3 loop spans 14 amino acids. Germline loops: CDR1 WNHNN, CDR2 SYGVQD (reference sequence). CDR3 sequence (DNA): TGCGCCAGCAGTGAGGGACGGACGACAGATACGCAGTATTTT. Its translation is CASSEGRTTDTQYF.

This clonotype has a handful of counts. This chain joins TRBV2 and TRBJ2-7, with D unresolved. The V gene lost 1 base and the J gene lost 2 bases, with 3 bases spanning the gap. The CDR3 runs 12 residues. Germline loops: CDR1 SNHLY, CDR2 FYNNEI. CDR3: CASSEVAYEQYV. CDR3 nucleotide sequence: TGTGCCAGCAGTGAAGTAGCCTACGAGCAGTACGTC.

This clonotype has just a few counts. V and J are TRBV9 and TRBJ1-6, with 8 bases lining up with TRBD1. Per the germline V gene, CDR1 is SGDLS and CDR2 is YYNGEE. The ends lost 3 bases at V and 6 bases at J; junction bases unmatched: 5. This CDR3 is 15 amino acids long. CDR3 loop: CASSETGQVNSPLHF. CDR3 DNA sequence: TGTGCCAGCAGCGAGACGGGACAGGTTAATTCACCCCTCCACTTT.

This clonotype was detected only a few times. The V gene is TRBV7-6, the J gene TRBJ1-1, with D perhaps TRBD1 (5 bases). Trimming took 1 base from V and 4 from J, leaving 10 bases between them. There are 14 residues in the CDR3. Per the germline V gene, CDR1 is SGHVS and CDR2 is FNYEAQ. Here the CDR3 reads CASSLEIGVTEAFF. As DNA, the CDR3 is TGTGCCAGCAGCTTAGAGATAGGGGTCACTGAAGCTTTCTTT.

This clonotype was recorded a few times. V usage is TRBV3-1 and J usage is TRBJ2-2, with 7 bases matching TRBD2. V lost 4 bases to trimming and J lost 3 bases; unmatched junction nucleotides: 5. Germline V gives CDR1 LGHDT, CDR2 YNNKEL (reference sequence). The CDR3 is made up of 15 amino acids. CDR3 bases: TGTGCCAGCAGCCCTCTAGCGGCCTACACCGGGGAGCTGTTTTTT. It specifies CASSPLAAYTGELFF.

This clonotype occurred a few times. The rearrangement links TRBV7-9 to TRBJ2-3; no firm D call. Germline CDR1 is SEHNR and CDR2 is FQNEAQ (reference sequence). The CDR3 consists of 14 residues. Trimming took 5 bases from V and 4 from J, leaving 13 bases between them. The chain's CDR3 is CASSPTHPSDTQYF. CDR3 in DNA: TGTGCCAGCAGCCCGACCCATCCCTCAGATACGCAGTATTTT.